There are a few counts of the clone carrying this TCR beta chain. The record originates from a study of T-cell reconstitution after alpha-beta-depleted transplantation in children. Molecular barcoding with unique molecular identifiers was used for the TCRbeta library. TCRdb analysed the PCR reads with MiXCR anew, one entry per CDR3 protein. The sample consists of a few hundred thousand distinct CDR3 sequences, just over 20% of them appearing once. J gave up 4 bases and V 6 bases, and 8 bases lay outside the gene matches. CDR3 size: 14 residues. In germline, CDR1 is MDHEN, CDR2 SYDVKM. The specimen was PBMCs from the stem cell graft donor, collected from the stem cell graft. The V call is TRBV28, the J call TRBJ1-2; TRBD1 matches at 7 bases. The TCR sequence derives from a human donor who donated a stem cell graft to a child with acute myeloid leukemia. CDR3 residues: CASSSGTALYGYTF. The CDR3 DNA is TGTGCCAGCAGCTCCGGGACAGCACTCTATGGCTACACCTTC.